The 21 T cell receptor beta chains presented below share a single source sample, sequenced in a study of blood T cell repertoires in COVID-19. The data were produced by immunoSEQ multiplex PCR, yet TCRdb's version contains in-frame clones alone and is incomplete. The sample consists of hundreds of thousands of clones, roughly 84% of them appearing once. Sequenced material: PBMCs or T cells enriched from blood (not recorded which). These TCRs come from a woman in her 40s who had recovered from COVID-19.

V usage is TRBV11-3 and J usage is TRBJ2-7; tentatively, D is TRBD2 (6 bases). V dropped 6 bases and J dropped 7 bases, with 13 bases sitting between them. This CDR3 contains 12 residues. Looked up from germline, CDR1 is SGHNT and CDR2 is YENEEA. The CDR3 sequence: CASSRSREEQYF. DNA of the CDR3: TGTGCCAGCAGTCGTTCCCGGGAGGAGCAGTACTTC.

The chain joins TRBV5-1 to TRBJ2-7; 9 positions agree with TRBD1. Germline V gene lookup returns CDR1 SGHRS and CDR2 YFSETQ. V dropped 4 bases and J dropped 6; count of bases not matched to a gene: 8. This CDR3 region has 14 residues. The CDR3 sequence: CASSPITGGGEQYV. The CDR3 DNA is TGCGCCAGCAGCCCAATAACAGGGGGCGGCGAGCAGTACGTC.

This clone appeared once. The chain couples TRBV3-1 (or the pseudogene TRBV3-2) to TRBJ1-3; D is possibly TRBD1 (5 bases). The CDR3 runs 13 residues. V was pared by 1 base and J by 9 bases, with 10 bases between. Looked up from germline, CDR1 is LGHDT and CDR2 is YNNKEL (reference sequence). In DNA, the CDR3 is TGTGCCAGCAGCCAAGGGGGGGAAATCACCATATATTTT. Its protein is CASSQGGEITIYF.

The rearrangement links TRBV5-8 to TRBJ1-4; D may be TRBD1 (5 bases). Per the germline V gene, CDR1 is SGHTS and CDR2 is YDEGEE. The ends were cut back, 4 bases at V and 3 bases at J, with 13 bases in the middle. CDR3 length equals 15 residues. CDR3 coding DNA: TGTGCCAGCAGCCCCACGGGGGGGGCTAATGAAAAACTGTTTTTT. Translated, it gives CASSPTGGANEKLFF.

This clone came up many times. The J gene is TRBJ2-7, the V gene TRBV5-6; TRBD2 matches at 8 bases. CDR1 SGHDT and CDR2 YYEEEE come from the germline V gene. V gave up 1 base and J gave up 0 bases; unmatched junction bases: 6. There are 16 residues in the CDR3. CDR3 residues: CASSLFRGGFSYEQYF. DNA for the CDR3: TGTGCCAGCAGCTTGTTTCGCGGGGGGTTCTCCTACGAGCAGTACTTC.

The CDR3 region has the DNA TGTGCCAGCACCCAACAAAGGACCCAGTACTTC. It is translated as CASTQQRTQYF. The genes are TRBV28 and TRBJ2-5; D is ambiguous. Germline V CDR1 and CDR2: MDHEN, SYDVKM. The CDR3 contains 11 residues. V dropped 7 bases and J dropped 7 bases, with 10 bases sitting between them.

This clone was seen only a few times. The rearrangement links TRBV7-3 to TRBJ2-3; the D gene is possibly TRBD1 (6 bases). This CDR3 comprises 15 residues. V shed 1 base and J shed 1 base, with 9 bases lying between them. The germline V gene has CDR1 SGHTA and CDR2 FQGTGA. CDR3 residues: CASSLMGAGTDTQYF. The CDR3 bases are TGTGCCAGCAGCTTAATGGGGGCAGGCACAGATACGCAGTATTTT.

V usage is TRBV25-1 and J usage is TRBJ2-5; 8 positions match TRBD1. The V segment lost 10 bases and the J segment 3 bases; nucleotides outside the gene matches: 7. The germline CDR1 and CDR2 sequences are MGHDK and SYGVNS. The CDR3 runs 13 residues. The CDR3 region has the DNA TGTGCCAACCACAGGGGGAGGAAAGAGACCCAGTACTTC. Its translation: CANHRGRKETQYF.

The rearrangement joins TRBV6-5 to TRBJ1-2, with 7 nucleotides matching TRBD1. The CDR3 runs 16 residues. Trimming removed 2 bases from V and 7 bases from J; junction bases left unmatched: 13. The V gene's germline CDR1 is MNHEY and CDR2 SVGAGI. CDR3 protein: CASSYTTATGISGYTF. DNA of the CDR3: TGTGCCAGCAGTTACACGACCGCGACAGGGATTAGTGGCTACACCTTC.

The V and J genes are TRBV9 and TRBJ1-1; 8 bases align to TRBD1. The V and J ends lost 3 bases and 4 bases, in that order; junction bases with no gene match: 2. The CDR3 consists of 13 residues. The germline gives CDR1 SGDLS, CDR2 YYNGEE. DNA of the CDR3: TGTGCCAGCAGCGGTGACAGGGGCACTGAAGCTTTCTTT. It is translated as CASSGDRGTEAFF. Complete variable domain (other parts from reference TRBV9 and TRBJ1-1): DSGVTQTPKHLITATGQRVTLRCSPRSGDLSVYWYQQSLDQGLQFLIQYYNGEERAKGNILERFSAQQFPDLHSELNLSSLELGDSALYFCASSGDRGTEAFFGQGTRLTVV.

The genes are TRBV3-1 (or the pseudogene TRBV3-2) and TRBJ1-4; the D is unclear. Germline V CDR1 and CDR2: LGHDT, YNNKEL (reference sequence). The ends were cut back, 4 bases at V and 10 bases at J, with 13 bases in the middle. The length of the CDR3 is 13 residues. The CDR3 region is CASSPNSGPKLFF. CDR3 nucleotide sequence: TGTGCCAGCAGCCCTAATAGTGGGCCAAAACTGTTTTTT.

The J gene is TRBJ2-7, the V gene TRBV27; perhaps TRBD1 as D (5 bases). Trimming cost V 10 bases and J 4 bases, with 17 bases left between them. The CDR3 length is 13 residues. Per the germline V gene, CDR1 is MNHEY and CDR2 is SMNVEV (reference sequence). In DNA, the CDR3 is TGTGCCATCGCCCAGGGTTTCCGTTACGAGCAGTACGTC. It codes for CAIAQGFRYEQYV.

To note about this clone: A much larger clone lies a single base off, so this may be a read error. This chain uses TRBV9 with TRBJ2-7, with 11 nucleotides matching TRBD1. The CDR3 is 15 residues long. Germline assignment: CDR1 SGDLS and CDR2 YYNGEE. J gave up 0 bases and V 2 bases, and 1 base lay outside the gene matches. CDR3 in DNA: TGTGCCAGCAGCGTGGACAGGGGGCCCTCCTACGAGCAGTACTTC. This encodes CASSVDRGPSYEQYF. Variable domain in full (rest from reference TRBV9 and TRBJ2-7): DSGVTQTPKHLITATGQRVTLRCSPRSGDLSVYWYQQSLDQGLQFLIQYYNGEERAKGNILERFSAQQFPDLHSELNLSSLELGDSALYFCASSVDRGPSYEQYFGPGTRLTVT.

The CDR3 here is CASSLGPARVKGIFYGYTF. CDR3 DNA: TGTGCCAGCAGCTTGGGGCCAGCCAGGGTAAAGGGAATCTTCTATGGCTACACCTTC. The chain joins TRBV7-6 to TRBJ1-2; the D gene is possibly TRBD1 (5 bases). Trimming shortened V by 3 bases and J by 4 bases, and 27 bases separated the two germline ends. This CDR3 region has 19 residues. Germline V CDR1 and CDR2: SGHVS, FNYEAQ.

The chain joins TRBV3-1 (or the pseudogene TRBV3-2) to TRBJ1-2; no reliable D call. CDR3 length: 13 residues. Germline values: CDR1 LGHDT, CDR2 YNNKEL (reference sequence). V shed 0 bases and J shed 5 bases, with 7 bases lying between them. For the CDR3, the DNA is TGTGCCAGCAGCCAAGACCGGGAGTATGGCTACACCTTC. It encodes CASSQDREYGYTF.

The chain employs TRBV7-2 and TRBJ2-7; D is unclear. The V and J ends lost 1 base and 4 bases respectively, with 8 bases between them. Germline loops: CDR1 SGHTA, CDR2 FQGNSA. CDR3 length: 13 residues. CDR3: CASSLVAGYEQYF. CDR3 sequence (DNA): TGTGCCAGCAGCTTAGTCGCCGGGTACGAGCAGTACTTC.

The CDR3 bases are TGCAGCGTTGCTCGTTTGAACACTGAAGCTTTCTTT. Protein sequence: CSVARLNTEAFF. The rearrangement links TRBV29-1 to TRBJ1-1; D gene uncertain. The germline V gene encodes CDR1 SQVTM and CDR2 ANQGSEA. The CDR3 has 12 residues. Trimming left V 4 bases short and J 0 bases short, with 6 bases between.

The chain links TRBV4-2 to TRBJ2-7; the match to TRBD2 covers 7 bases. The CDR3 covers 16 residues. Unmatched junction bases numbered 5, after V lost 0 bases and J lost 0 bases. Germline CDR1 is LGHNA and CDR2 is YNFKEQ. The CDR3 DNA sequence: TGTGCCAGCAGCCAAGATTGGGGGGACTACTCCTACGAGCAGTACTTC. Translation: CASSQDWGDYSYEQYF.

The chain has TRBV3-1 (or the pseudogene TRBV3-2) and TRBJ2-1, with 15 bases that match TRBD2. Germline lookup yields CDR1 LGHDT and CDR2 YNNKEL (reference sequence). V was clipped by 0 bases and J by 9 bases; unmatched bases: 3. The CDR3 extends over 16 amino acids. CDR3 DNA sequence: TGTGCCAGCAGCCAAGACGGGACTAGCGGGAGGTTTGAGCAGTTCTTC. Amino acids: CASSQDGTSGRFEQFF.

The chain couples TRBV5-4 to TRBJ2-1; TRBD2 matches at 7 bases. The CDR3 has 15 residues. Unmatched junction bases numbered 7, after V lost 0 bases and J lost 7 bases. The germline V gene has CDR1 SGHNT and CDR2 YYREEE (reference sequence). The CDR3 DNA is TGTGCCAGCAGCTTGGCCGCGACTAGCCGGAATGAGCAGTTCTTC. It translates to CASSLAATSRNEQFF.

The CDR3 loop reads CASSQDLVREGEAFF. As DNA, the CDR3 is TGTGCCAGCAGCCAAGATCTTGTACGGGAGGGAGAAGCTTTCTTT. The chain has TRBV3-1 (or the pseudogene TRBV3-2) and TRBJ1-1, with D uncertain. CDR3 length: 15 amino acids. Looked up from germline, CDR1 is LGHDT and CDR2 is YNNKEL (reference sequence). V lost 0 bases and J lost 8, with 16 bases in between.